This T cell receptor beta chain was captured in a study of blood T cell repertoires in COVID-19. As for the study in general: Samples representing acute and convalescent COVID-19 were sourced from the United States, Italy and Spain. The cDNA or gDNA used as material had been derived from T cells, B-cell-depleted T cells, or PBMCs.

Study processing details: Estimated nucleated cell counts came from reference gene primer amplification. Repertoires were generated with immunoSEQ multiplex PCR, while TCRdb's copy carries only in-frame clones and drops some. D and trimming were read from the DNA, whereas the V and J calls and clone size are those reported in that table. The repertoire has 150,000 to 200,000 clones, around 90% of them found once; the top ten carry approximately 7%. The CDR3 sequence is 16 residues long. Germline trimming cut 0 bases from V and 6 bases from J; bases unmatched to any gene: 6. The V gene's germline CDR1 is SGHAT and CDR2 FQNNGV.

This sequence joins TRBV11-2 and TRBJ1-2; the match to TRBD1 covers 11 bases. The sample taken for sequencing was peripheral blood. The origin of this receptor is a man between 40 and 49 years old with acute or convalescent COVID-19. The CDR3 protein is CASSLEGGQGAHGYTF. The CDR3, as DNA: TGTGCCAGCAGCTTAGAAGGTGGACAGGGGGCGCATGGCTACACCTTC.